The 23 T cell receptor beta chains below come from one sample, sequenced in a study of blood T cell repertoires in COVID-19. The data were produced by immunoSEQ multiplex PCR, yet TCRdb's version contains in-frame clones alone and is incomplete. The sample gives just over 350,000 clones, about 90% of which show up once; 3% is in the top ten. The sequenced sample consisted of PBMCs or T cells enriched from blood (not recorded which). The receptors originated from a woman aged 25 to 39 who had recovered from COVID-19.

The chain carries TRBV2 and TRBJ2-7, with D possibly being TRBD2 (6 bases). The CDR3 covers 12 residues. V lost 3 bases and J lost 6, with 9 bases in between. The V gene's germline CDR1 is SNHLY and CDR2 FYNNEI. CDR3 region: CASSDRESEQYF. In DNA, the CDR3 is TGTGCCAGCAGTGATCGGGAGTCCGAGCAGTACTTC.

The chain recombines TRBV13 with TRBJ1-2; D ambiguous. Germline V lookup: CDR1 PRHDT, CDR2 FYEKMQ (reference sequence). The CDR3 loop spans 13 amino acids. V was shortened by 3 bases and J by 2 bases, with 7 bases between the two germline ends. CDR3 residues: CASSFDTNYGYTF. The CDR3 DNA reads as TGTGCCAGCAGCTTCGACACCAACTATGGCTACACCTTC.

The sample holds one count of this clone. The chain links TRBV9 to TRBJ2-5; 13 bases are a match to TRBD2. With 3 bases clipped from V and 5 bases from J, the junction kept 4 bases outside the gene matches. The CDR3 runs to 15 residues. Germline values: CDR1 SGDLS, CDR2 YYNGEE. The CDR3 DNA follows: TGTGCCAGCAGCGGGACTAGCGGGAGTTGGGAGACCCAGTACTTC. Translating it yields CASSGTSGSWETQYF.

The V gene is TRBV28, the J gene TRBJ1-1, with D perhaps TRBD1 (5 bases). The CDR3 sequence is 14 residues long. The V end lost 6 bases, the J end lost 5 bases, and 16 bases lay between the germline ends. The germline V gene has CDR1 MDHEN and CDR2 SYDVKM. Here the CDR3 DNA reads TGTGCCAGCAGGTCCCCAGGGTTGGATACTGAAGCTTTCTTT. It codes for CASRSPGLDTEAFF.

The CDR3 reads CASSLSNRGVEQYF. The CDR3 nucleotides read TGTGCCAGCAGTTTAAGTAATCGGGGGGTCGAGCAGTACTTC. This rearrangement joins TRBV27 to TRBJ2-7; 7 bases agree with TRBD2. The CDR3 runs to 14 residues. Unmatched junction bases numbered 7, after V lost 2 bases and J lost 6 bases. Germline V gene data show CDR1 as MNHEY and CDR2 as SMNVEV (reference sequence).

V is TRBV2 and J is TRBJ1-1, with 7 bases identical to TRBD1. The trim removed 5 bases at V and 4 bases at J, leaving 7 bases unmatched. This CDR3 has 14 amino acids. CDR1 is SNHLY, CDR2 FYNNEI, per germline. CDR3 DNA sequence: TGTGCCAGCAGTACCTTGACAGGGACCACTGAAGCTTTCTTT. It codes for CASSTLTGTTEAFF.

The CDR3 sequence: CASSLSPVSRDTEAFF. The CDR3 DNA sequence: TGTGCCAGCAGTTTATCGCCGGTGAGTCGTGACACTGAAGCTTTCTTT. V usage is TRBV27 and J usage is TRBJ1-1, with D unresolved. The germline V and J ends were trimmed by 0 bases and 3 bases, with 14 bases remaining between them. The CDR3 is 16 residues long. Germline CDR1 and CDR2: MNHEY and SMNVEV (reference sequence).

The gene calls are TRBV12-3 or TRBV12-4 and TRBJ2-7, with D hard to call. The CDR3 is made up of 13 amino acids. The V end lost 6 bases, the J end lost 3 bases, and 12 bases lay between the germline ends. Here the CDR3 DNA reads TGTGCCAGCAGCCGTTTGGGCCACTACGAGCAGTACTTC. Translating gives CASSRLGHYEQYF.

The chain joins TRBV5-1 to TRBJ2-1; 11 positions agree with TRBD2. Per germline, CDR1 SGHRS and CDR2 YFSETQ. With 3 bases clipped from V and 10 bases from J, the junction kept 9 bases outside the gene matches. This CDR3 spans 15 amino acids. The CDR3 sequence: CASSSDGTSGLEQFF. The DNA of the CDR3 is TGCGCCAGCAGCTCGGACGGGACTAGCGGCTTGGAGCAGTTCTTC.

The V call is TRBV19, the J call TRBJ2-3, with D tentatively TRBD2 (7 bases). V was clipped by 0 bases and J by 1 base, with 17 bases between them. This CDR3 comprises 18 residues. Per the germline V gene, CDR1 is LNHDA and CDR2 is SQIVND (reference sequence). The CDR3 bases are TGTGCCAGTAGTATAGAGGGCGGCCGGGGGGCTGGCACAGATACGCAGTATTTT. As protein: CASSIEGGRGAGTDTQYF.

The chain links TRBV5-1 to TRBJ1-1, with unresolved D. There are 13 residues in the CDR3. V was clipped by 0 bases and J by 7 bases, with 10 bases between them. Germline CDR1 and CDR2: SGHRS and YFSETQ. The CDR3 here is CASSLAGQFEAFF. CDR3 coding DNA: TGCGCCAGCAGCTTGGCGGGTCAGTTTGAAGCTTTCTTT.

The V gene is TRBV28, the J gene TRBJ2-2, with D tentatively TRBD2 (7 bases). Germline assignment: CDR1 MDHEN and CDR2 SYDVKM. This CDR3 comprises 19 residues. With 5 bases removed from V and 4 bases from J, the gap between germline ends came to 26 bases. CDR3 residues: CASSPRGLGMAGATGELFF. CDR3 DNA sequence: TGTGCCAGCAGTCCCCGGGGCCTGGGCATGGCGGGGGCCACCGGGGAGCTGTTTTTT.

The chain is built from TRBV5-1 and TRBJ2-7; 9 bases agree with TRBD1. Unmatched junction bases numbered 12, after V lost 3 bases and J lost 8 bases. CDR1 is SGHRS, CDR2 YFSETQ, per germline. The CDR3 consists of 15 residues. CDR3 coding DNA: TGCGCCAGCAGCTCCACGGGACAGGGAAGGACCCAGCAGTACTTC. As protein: CASSSTGQGRTQQYF.

The chain joins TRBV5-8 to TRBJ2-1, with D possibly matching TRBD2 (6 bases). The V end lost 4 bases, the J end lost 5 bases, and 13 bases lay between the germline ends. Germline V lookup: CDR1 SGHTS, CDR2 YDEGEE. There are 14 residues in the CDR3. The CDR3 loop is CASSLGLPDNEQFF. The CDR3 nucleotides are TGTGCCAGCAGCCTAGGACTACCAGACAATGAGCAGTTCTTC.

V usage is TRBV18 and J usage is TRBJ1-2; D remains unclear. Germline V CDR1 and CDR2: KGHSH, LQKENI. Trimming took 1 base from V and 8 from J, leaving 11 bases between them. The CDR3 contains 13 residues. CDR3 sequence: CASSPREVEGYTF. For the CDR3, the DNA is TGTGCCAGCTCACCACGGGAGGTCGAGGGCTACACCTTC. Full variable domain (remainder filled in from reference TRBV18 and TRBJ1-2): NAGVMQNPRHLVRRRGQEARLRCSPMKGHSHVYWYRQLPEEGLKFMVYLQKENIIDESGMPKERFSAEFPKEGPSILRIQQVVRGDSAAYFCASSPREVEGYTFGSGTRLTVV.

The chain uses TRBV28 and TRBJ2-1, with 7 bases lining up with TRBD1. Germline CDR1 and CDR2: MDHEN and SYDVKM. The CDR3 covers 14 residues. V lost 5 bases to trimming and J lost 4 bases; unmatched junction nucleotides: 5. The chain's CDR3 is CASSPGQKYNEQFF. The CDR3 nucleotides read TGTGCCAGCAGTCCGGGACAGAAATACAATGAGCAGTTCTTC.

This chain joins TRBV7-2 and TRBJ2-7; 9 bases line up with TRBD1. V shed 4 bases, J shed 7 bases, and the junction held 11 bases outside the gene matches. This CDR3 is built from 15 residues. CDR1 and CDR2 from the germline V gene are SGHTA and FQGNSA. The CDR3 spells CASSSGTGPLWEQYF. Written as DNA, the CDR3 is TGTGCCAGCAGCTCAGGGACAGGGCCACTCTGGGAGCAGTACTTC.

The V call is TRBV6-1, the J call TRBJ2-3, with TRBD2 matching over 7 bases. This CDR3 comprises 16 residues. The germline gives CDR1 MNHNS, CDR2 SASEGT. Unmatched junction bases numbered 3, after V lost 0 bases and J lost 0 bases. The DNA for the CDR3 is TGTGCCAGCAGTGAAGCCGGGGGGAGTAGCACAGATACGCAGTATTTT. Protein sequence: CASSEAGGSSTDTQYF.

The genes are TRBV18 and TRBJ2-7; possible D gene TRBD2, 6 bases. V was cut by 3 bases and J by 4 bases, with 13 bases left in between. The CDR3 runs 14 residues. Germline V lookup: CDR1 KGHSH, CDR2 LQKENI. The CDR3 loop reads CASSPGLAVYEQYF. The CDR3 DNA sequence: TGTGCCAGCTCACCGGGGTTAGCGGTATACGAGCAGTACTTC.

This rearrangement joins TRBV4-1 to TRBJ1-4; D is unresolved. The CDR3 runs 14 residues. The germline V gene has CDR1 MGHRA and CDR2 YSYEKL. Trimming pared 4 bases from V and 7 bases from J, leaving 13 bases between. CDR3 loop: CASSRGTPREKLFF. DNA for the CDR3: TGCGCCAGCAGCCGAGGCACACCCCGTGAAAAACTGTTTTTT.

The chain combines TRBV19 with TRBJ2-2; 9 bases agree with TRBD1. The CDR3 runs to 16 residues. After removal of 3 bases from V and 0 bases from J, the junction contained 2 bases not matched to a gene. Looked up from germline, CDR1 is LNHDA and CDR2 is SQIVND (reference sequence). The CDR3 region is CASSMGTGTNTGELFF. The CDR3 DNA follows: TGTGCCAGTAGTATGGGGACAGGGACGAACACCGGGGAGCTGTTTTTT.

The rearrangement uses TRBV27 and TRBJ1-5, with D hard to call. The CDR3 totals 15 residues. Germline values: CDR1 MNHEY, CDR2 SMNVEV (reference sequence). Trimming took off 1 base at V and 0 bases at J, with 7 bases between the two ends. The CDR3 is CASSLFAFSNQPQHF. The CDR3 DNA reads as TGTGCCAGCAGTTTATTTGCGTTTAGCAATCAGCCCCAGCATTTT.

This chain connects TRBV19 to TRBJ1-4; D gene unclear. In germline, CDR1 is LNHDA, CDR2 SQIVND (reference sequence). Between the trimmed V and J ends, which lost 5 bases and 8 bases, there was a span of 18 bases. The CDR3 has 15 residues. CDR3 in DNA: TGTGCCAGTAGTTCCCCTGGAACAGTACGCGAAAAACTGTTTTTT. This encodes CASSSPGTVREKLFF.